Presented here are 4 T cell receptor beta chains from one specimen sequenced in a study of cytomegalovirus exposure and HLA in healthy donors. PCR amplification relied on 60 Vbeta primers (plus 13 Jbeta primers). Generated by immunoSEQ multiplex PCR, the TCRdb table keeps only in-frame clones and is missing some. The sample includes fewer than 250,000 clones, around 80% of them seen just once. The sample comprised PBMCs. Receptors were obtained from a man aged 35 to 55 in good health and CMV-seronegative.

This chain uses TRBV18 with TRBJ2-5; 9 positions match TRBD1. This CDR3 contains 15 residues. The trim removed 3 bases at V and 4 bases at J, leaving 6 bases unmatched. The germline V gene encodes CDR1 KGHSH and CDR2 LQKENI. The CDR3 nucleotides are TGTGCCAGCTCACCTATGGACAGGGGCGGAGAGACCCAGTACTTC. It codes for CASSPMDRGGETQYF.

This chain connects TRBV6-5 to TRBJ1-2; unclear D gene. This CDR3 comprises 13 residues. V dropped 5 bases and J dropped 2 bases, with 9 bases sitting between them. Looked up from germline, CDR1 is MNHEY and CDR2 is SVGAGI. The CDR3 reads CASSPSRNYGYTF. The CDR3 coding sequence is TGTGCCAGCAGTCCCTCACGGAACTATGGCTACACCTTC.

J is TRBJ2-3 and V is TRBV7-9; D uncertain. The CDR3 loop spans 16 amino acids. V lost 2 bases to trimming and J lost 3 bases, with 15 bases between them. The germline V gene has CDR1 SEHNR and CDR2 FQNEAQ (reference sequence). CDR3 sequence: CASSLKISSRTDTQYF. The DNA for the CDR3 is TGTGCCAGCAGCTTAAAAATTAGCAGTCGTACAGATACGCAGTATTTT.

The chain links TRBV5-6 to TRBJ2-7, with 7 bases lining up with TRBD2. The trim removed 0 bases at V and 2 bases at J, leaving 5 bases unmatched. The CDR3 sequence is 15 residues long. In germline, CDR1 is SGHDT, CDR2 YYEEEE. The CDR3 DNA follows: TGTGCCAGCAGCTTGGATGCGGGGAGGGCCTACGAGCAGTACTTC. Its translation: CASSLDAGRAYEQYF.